The 29 T cell receptor beta chains given below trace back to one sample, sequenced in a study of human T cells and chemical hapten exposure. MiXCR, applied by TCRdb to the RACE reads, yields one record per CDR3 protein. Among 250,000 or so distinct CDR3 sequences listed, roughly 7.7% were seen once. Time point here: pre-sensitization, week 0. Treatment given: therapeutic diphenylcyclopropenone sensitization with weekly scalp DPC. The sequencing here drew on whole blood, taken in connection with sensitization to the hapten diphenylcyclopropenone (DPC). Receptor source: a man between 18 and 35 years old with alopecia areata. Some clones in this sample may be carry-over from other donors' samples.

The chain carries TRBV28 and TRBJ1-6, with 7 nucleotides matching TRBD1. This CDR3 contains 13 residues. Germline loops: CDR1 MDHEN, CDR2 SYDVKM. Trimming cost V 6 bases and J 10 bases; bases outside gene matches: 6. CDR3 coding DNA: TGTGCCAGCAGGACAGGGCCGTTCTCACCCCTCCACTTT. As protein: CASRTGPFSPLHF. The full variable domain, rest sourced from reference TRBV28 and TRBJ1-6, is DVKVTQSSRYLVKRTGEKVFLECVQDMDHENMFWYRQDPGLGLRLIYFSYDVKMKEKGDIPEGYSVSREKKERFSLILESASTNQTSMYLCASRTGPFSPLHFGNGTRLTVT.

This clonotype was detected a few times. V gene TRBV19 combines with J gene TRBJ2-4; D uncertain. V was shortened by 3 bases and J by 6 bases, with 12 bases between the two germline ends. Germline V gives CDR1 LNHDA, CDR2 SQIVND (reference sequence). CDR3 size: 14 residues. CDR3 in DNA: TGTGCCAGTAGTATCCCCGGCAGCCCAAACATTCAGTACTTC. As protein: CASSIPGSPNIQYF.

This clonotype was counted a few times. For the CDR3, the DNA is TGTGCCAGCAGTGAATTCGGCGAGTTAACCTACAATGAGCAGTTCTTC. This gives the protein CASSEFGELTYNEQFF. The rearrangement joins TRBV25-1 to TRBJ2-1; no reliable D call. From germline, CDR1 is MGHDK and CDR2 SYGVNS. The CDR3 spans 16 residues. Trimming removed 1 base from V and 2 bases from J, with 12 bases in between.

This clonotype was recorded at least ten times. The CDR3 here is CASSSWTGERAEAFF. As DNA, the CDR3 is TGTGCCAGCAGTTCCTGGACAGGGGAGAGAGCTGAAGCTTTCTTT. The chain carries TRBV28 and TRBJ1-1; TRBD1 agrees at 9 bases. V dropped 4 bases and J dropped 6; count of bases not matched to a gene: 9. CDR3 length: 15 residues. From germline, CDR1 is MDHEN and CDR2 SYDVKM.

The chain links TRBV6-2 or TRBV6-3 to TRBJ1-2; no clear D gene. V gave up 6 bases and J gave up 2 bases, with 10 bases separating them. The CDR3 length is 13 residues. Per germline, CDR1 MNHEY and CDR2 SVGEGT. For the CDR3, the DNA is TGTGCCAGCAGGGATGTGGCAAACTATGGCTACACCTTC. This codes for CASRDVANYGYTF.

V usage is TRBV15 and J usage is TRBJ1-5; D ambiguous. Per the germline V gene, CDR1 is LNHNV and CDR2 is YYDKDF (reference sequence). The V end was cut by 0 bases, the J end by 7 bases, with 7 bases between. This CDR3 has 13 amino acids. The CDR3: CATSRDPSQPQHF. CDR3 bases: TGTGCCACCAGCAGAGATCCCTCCCAGCCCCAGCATTTT.

A few counts support this clonotype. The CDR3 DNA is TGTGCCAGCAGTTACTCGGGCGCCAGGGGAAGCGAGCAGTACTTC. Its translation: CASSYSGARGSEQYF. The J gene is TRBJ2-7, the V gene TRBV6-2 or TRBV6-3, with D possibly being TRBD1 (6 bases). Germline CDR1 MNHEY, CDR2 SVGEGT. The CDR3 length is 15 residues. The V end lost 0 bases, the J end lost 6 bases, and 15 bases lay between the germline ends.

This clonotype was seen at least ten times. V usage is TRBV6-2 or TRBV6-3 and J usage is TRBJ2-1, with D tentatively TRBD2 (5 bases). The CDR3 is 14 amino acids. Germline CDR1 is MNHEY and CDR2 is SVGEGT. V dropped 2 bases and J dropped 7 bases, with 12 bases sitting between them. The chain's CDR3 is CASSYELEGNEQFF. DNA for the CDR3: TGTGCCAGCAGTTACGAATTAGAGGGTAATGAGCAGTTCTTC.

In its sample, this clonotype was seen many times. The V and J genes are TRBV25-1 and TRBJ1-6, with D possibly matching TRBD1 (5 bases). Looked up from germline, CDR1 is MGHDK and CDR2 is SYGVNS. There are 16 residues in the CDR3. V was pared by 6 bases and J by 0 bases, with 12 bases between. CDR3 nucleotides: TGTGCCAGCAGCCGGGACTTGAGCTCCTATAATTCACCCCTCCACTTT. Protein: CASSRDLSSYNSPLHF.

This clonotype appeared a few times. The rearrangement links TRBV2 to TRBJ2-5, with D unclear. CDR3 size: 17 residues. Trimming left V 4 bases short and J 0 bases short, with 18 bases between. Germline loops: CDR1 SNHLY, CDR2 FYNNEI. The CDR3 region has the DNA TGTGCCAGCAGTGTTGGGCTTGGTAGACCGAACCAAGAGACCCAGTACTTC. Translating it yields CASSVGLGRPNQETQYF.

This clonotype was detected ten times or more. J is TRBJ1-2 and V is TRBV6-5; 7 bases map to TRBD1. This CDR3 spans 15 amino acids. Germline CDR1 reads MNHEY; CDR2 reads SVGAGI. The V segment lost 6 bases and the J segment 1 base; nucleotides outside the gene matches: 8. The CDR3 region is CASSRQTGNNYGYTF. CDR3 DNA: TGTGCCAGCAGCAGGCAGACAGGGAATAACTATGGCTACACCTTC.

The rearrangement uses TRBV2 and TRBJ2-7, with D perhaps TRBD2 (6 bases). The V gene's germline CDR1 is SNHLY and CDR2 FYNNEI. V was cut by 0 bases and J by 0 bases, with 9 bases left in between. This CDR3 contains 15 residues. In DNA, the CDR3 is TGTGCCAGCAGTGAAGCGCGGGGCAACTCCTACGAGCAGTACTTC. Translating it yields CASSEARGNSYEQYF.

At least ten counts were recorded for this clonotype. V and J are TRBV2 and TRBJ1-5; D unclear. V was trimmed by 2 bases and J by 0 bases, leaving 11 bases between them. The germline CDR1 and CDR2 sequences are SNHLY and FYNNEI. This CDR3 spans 16 amino acids. CDR3 coding DNA: TGTGCCAGCAGTGAACTTGGAGGGCGTAGCAATCAGCCCCAGCATTTT. Residues: CASSELGGRSNQPQHF. The variable domain in full, completed from reference TRBV2 and TRBJ1-5, reads EPEVTQTPSHQVTQMGQEVILRCVPISNHLYFYWYRQILGQKVEFLVSFYNNEISEKSEIFDDQFSVERPDGSNFTLKIRSTKLEDSAMYFCASSELGGRSNQPQHFGDGTRLSIL.

This clonotype has a count of ten or more. The CDR3 bases are TGTGCCAGCAGTTTAGCGGCAGCTGAAGCTTTCTTT. Translation gives CASSLAAAEAFF. The V call is TRBV12-3 or TRBV12-4, the J call TRBJ1-1, with D uncertain. CDR3 length equals 12 residues. The V gene lost 0 bases and the J gene lost 6 bases, with 5 bases spanning the gap.

V and J are TRBV6-6 and TRBJ2-7; 10 positions match TRBD2. The J segment lost 4 bases and the V segment lost 6 bases, leaving 12 bases of the junction unmatched. Germline loops: CDR1 MNHNY, CDR2 SVGAGI (reference sequence). This CDR3 has 16 residues. CDR3 DNA: TGTGCCAGCAGCTCAAACCCACTAGCGGGGACGTACGAGCAGTACTTC. It yields the protein CASSSNPLAGTYEQYF.

In this sample, this clonotype turned up a few times. The rearrangement uses TRBV7-9 and TRBJ1-5; 11 nucleotides agree with TRBD1. V lost 5 bases and J lost 7; bases outside the gene matches: 16. The V gene's germline CDR1 is SEHNR and CDR2 FQNEAQ (reference sequence). The CDR3 consists of 18 residues. Written as DNA, the CDR3 is TGTGCCAGCAGCACCTGGACAGGGGGCGCGGGTATCCCCCAGCCCCAGCATTTT. It translates to CASSTWTGGAGIPQPQHF.

Many counts were recorded for this clonotype. This chain uses TRBV7-9 with TRBJ2-3; D gene unclear. V was shortened by 1 base and J by 2 bases, with 4 bases between the two germline ends. Germline V gene lookup returns CDR1 SEHNR and CDR2 FQNEAQ (reference sequence). This CDR3 region has 13 residues. The CDR3 region is CASSLGPTDTQYF. Here the CDR3 DNA reads TGTGCCAGCAGCTTAGGCCCCACAGATACGCAGTATTTT.

This clonotype was detected a few times. The chain has TRBV10-3 and TRBJ1-6; 9 nucleotides match TRBD1. V was pared by 5 bases and J by 6 bases, with 5 bases of the junction left unmatched. This CDR3 contains 15 residues. Germline V gene sequence: CDR1 ENHRY, CDR2 SYGVKD. The CDR3 is CAISPRDRVNSPLHF. The CDR3 coding sequence is TGTGCCATCAGTCCCCGGGACAGGGTTAATTCACCCCTCCACTTT.

This clonotype showed up many times. This chain connects TRBV12-3 or TRBV12-4 to TRBJ2-4; D unclear. V was clipped by 1 base and J by 1 base, with 8 bases between them. The CDR3 contains 15 residues. CDR3 in DNA: TGTGCCAGCAGTTTAGTGGAAACGGCCAAAAACATTCAGTACTTC. Translated, it gives CASSLVETAKNIQYF.

The V and J genes are TRBV10-3 and TRBJ1-1; D gene uncertain. Germline CDR1 is ENHRY and CDR2 is SYGVKD. The CDR3 runs 16 residues. Trimming stripped 1 base from V and 0 bases from J, with 12 bases between. CDR3: CAISEFPGRMNTEAFF. CDR3 nucleotide sequence: TGTGCCATCAGTGAGTTTCCGGGGAGGATGAACACTGAAGCTTTCTTT.

This clonotype showed up many times. The gene calls are TRBV11-2 and TRBJ2-1; D tentatively reads TRBD1 or TRBD2 (5 bases each). The germline V gene encodes CDR1 SGHAT and CDR2 FQNNGV. The V gene lost 2 bases and the J gene lost 7 bases, with 24 bases spanning the gap. This CDR3 has 18 amino acids. The CDR3 region has the DNA TGTGCCAGCAGCTTAAGATTGGGGCTAGCTTGGTTTCGGAATGAGCAGTTCTTC. Translation gives CASSLRLGLAWFRNEQFF.

This chain joins TRBV5-5 and TRBJ1-1; 8 bases agree with TRBD1. CDR1 is SGHKS, CDR2 YYEKEE, per germline (reference sequence). V was pared by 3 bases and J by 10 bases, with 11 bases of the junction left unmatched. CDR3 length: 14 amino acids. CDR3 nucleotide sequence: TGTGCCAGCAGCTACCTGTCAGGGGGCGCGGGAGCTTTCTTT. Translated, it gives CASSYLSGGAGAFF. The whole variable domain, filled in from reference TRBV5-5 and TRBJ1-1, reads DAGVTQSPTHLIKTRGQQVTLRCSPISGHKSVSWYQQVLGQGPQFIFQYYEKEERGRGNFPDRFSARQFPNYSSELNVNALLLGDSALYLCASSYLSGGAGAFFGQGTRLTVV.

The gene calls are TRBV5-8 and TRBJ2-2; TRBD1 matches 7 bases. The V gene end was trimmed by 4 bases and the J gene end by 7 bases; junction bases not matched to a gene: 10. The CDR3 is 15 amino acids. Germline-derived CDR1 and CDR2 are SGHTS and YDEGEE. The CDR3 protein is CASSVTGWMFGELFF. The CDR3 DNA reads as TGTGCCAGCAGCGTGACAGGGTGGATGTTCGGGGAGCTGTTTTTT.

The rearrangement uses TRBV4-3 and TRBJ2-5, with unresolved D. This CDR3 contains 18 residues. The V gene lost 0 bases and the J gene lost 5 bases, with 22 bases spanning the gap. The germline gives CDR1 LGHNA, CDR2 YSLEER. CDR3 sequence (DNA): TGCGCCAGCAGCCAAGATAAGGGTCAGCCTCTGAAGGTGGAGACCCAGTACTTC. Its translation: CASSQDKGQPLKVETQYF.

The chain is built from TRBV6-5 and TRBJ2-1, with D tentatively TRBD2 (5 bases). The CDR3 is 15 residues long. Trimming stripped 7 bases from V and 5 bases from J, with 18 bases between. Germline V gene lookup returns CDR1 MNHEY and CDR2 SVGAGI. CDR3 loop: CASTKGSRRNNEQFF. The CDR3 DNA sequence: TGTGCCAGCACGAAGGGTTCCAGGAGGAACAATGAGCAGTTCTTC.

There are a few counts of this clonotype. V and J are TRBV29-1 and TRBJ2-2; D gene ambiguous. This CDR3 region has 14 residues. V gave up 4 bases and J gave up 0 bases, with 9 bases separating them. Germline V CDR1 and CDR2: SQVTM, ANQGSEA. CDR3 loop: CSVASQTNTGELFF. In DNA form, the CDR3 reads TGCAGCGTTGCGTCGCAGACGAACACCGGGGAGCTGTTTTTT.

This clonotype appeared many times. The junction and the germline gene differ at one end; a read error may be behind it. The V and J genes are TRBV14 and TRBJ2-5; 8 positions match TRBD1. The CDR3 is 15 amino acids. Germline V gene sequence: CDR1 SGHDN, CDR2 FVKESK. CDR3 protein: CASSPAGGLQETQYF. DNA for the CDR3: TGCGCCAGCAGCCCCGCAGGGGGCCTCCAAGAGACCCAGTACTTC.

This clonotype occurred a few times. The chain has TRBV10-3 and TRBJ2-1; 9 nucleotides match TRBD1. Per germline, CDR1 ENHRY and CDR2 SYGVKD. The J segment lost 4 bases and the V segment lost 9 bases, leaving 7 bases of the junction unmatched. The CDR3 has 14 residues. CDR3 DNA sequence: TGTGCCATTGCCGGACAGGGGCTATACAATGAGCAGTTCTTC. Translated: CAIAGQGLYNEQFF.

This clonotype was recorded a few times. The gene calls are TRBV3-1 and TRBJ1-5; D is unclear. This CDR3 region has 18 residues. The germline V gene has CDR1 LGHDT and CDR2 YNNKEL (reference sequence). V was pared by 3 bases and J by 2 bases, with 20 bases between. CDR3 sequence reads: CASSQARPNPGGNQPQHF. The DNA of the CDR3 is TGTGCCAGCAGCCAGGCTCGGCCCAATCCCGGGGGCAATCAGCCCCAGCATTTT.